These 15 T cell receptor beta chains were sequenced from one sample in a study of blood T cell repertoires in COVID-19. The method was immunoSEQ multiplex PCR; TCRdb's version includes in-frame clones alone and lacks a portion of them. In the table there are some 300,000 clones, about 87% of which are singletons. Sequencing input: peripheral blood. These receptors originate from a woman between 50 and 59 years old with COVID-19, enrolled during active disease.

The V gene is TRBV5-1, the J gene TRBJ2-3, with D possibly being TRBD2 (6 bases). This CDR3 has 17 amino acids. The germline V gene encodes CDR1 SGHRS and CDR2 YFSETQ. V was clipped by 4 bases and J by 0 bases, with 18 bases between them. The CDR3: CASSPFSGGASTDTQYF. CDR3 nucleotides: TGCGCCAGCAGCCCTTTCTCTGGCGGGGCTAGCACAGATACGCAGTATTTT. Filled out from reference TRBV5-1 and TRBJ2-3, the complete variable domain reads KAGVTQTPRYLIKTRGQQVTLSCSPISGHRSVSWYQQTPGQGLQFLFEYFSETQRNKGNFPGRFSGRQFSNSRSEMNVSTLELGDSALYLCASSPFSGGASTDTQYFGPGTRLTVL.

The chain joins TRBV5-4 to TRBJ2-5; 10 bases map to TRBD1. Germline V gene data show CDR1 as SGHNT and CDR2 as YYREEE (reference sequence). J lost 10 bases, V lost 2 bases, and 5 bases had no gene match. The CDR3 contains 13 residues. CDR3 bases: TGTGCCAGCAGCTTTCCGGGACAGGGGCACCAGTACTTC. Its translation: CASSFPGQGHQYF. Variable domain in full (rest from reference TRBV5-4 and TRBJ2-5): ETGVTQSPTHLIKTRGQQVTLRCSSQSGHNTVSWYQQALGQGPQFIFQYYREEENGRGNFPPRFSGLQFPNYSSELNVNALELDDSALYLCASSFPGQGHQYFGPGTRLLVL.

The J gene is TRBJ2-1, the V gene TRBV27, with 14 positions matching TRBD2. The CDR3 has 16 residues. Unmatched junction bases numbered 6, after V lost 5 bases and J lost 6 bases. Germline lookup yields CDR1 MNHEY and CDR2 SMNVEV (reference sequence). CDR3 bases: TGTGCCAGCAGTCGATGGACTAGCGGGAGGATCAATGAGCAGTTCTTC. This sequence encodes CASSRWTSGRINEQFF.

The chain has TRBV21-1 and TRBJ1-2; the D call TRBD1 from the table was never checked on the DNA. TRBV21-1 is a pseudogene. This CDR3 region has 13 residues. The CDR3 spells CASSTGQDYGYTF. CDR3 DNA: TGTGCCAGCAGCACCGGACAGGATTATGGCTACACCTTC.

The V call is TRBV18, the J call TRBJ1-1; the D is unclear. Trimming left V 3 bases short and J 4 bases short, with 9 bases between. This CDR3 has 13 residues. Germline CDR1 KGHSH, CDR2 LQKENI. This chain's CDR3 is CASSPVRGTEAFF. CDR3 nucleotides: TGTGCCAGCTCACCCGTCAGAGGCACTGAAGCTTTCTTT. Full variable domain (outside the CDR3, taken from reference TRBV18 and TRBJ1-1): NAGVMQNPRHLVRRRGQEARLRCSPMKGHSHVYWYRQLPEEGLKFMVYLQKENIIDESGMPKERFSAEFPKEGPSILRIQQVVRGDSAAYFCASSPVRGTEAFFGQGTRLTVV.

J is TRBJ2-3 and V is TRBV7-9; D not resolved. Germline V gene data show CDR1 as SEHNR and CDR2 as FQNEAQ (reference sequence). V was trimmed by 6 bases and J by 2 bases, leaving 15 bases between them. CDR3 length equals 15 residues. CDR3 protein: CASRYTRSFTDTQYF. DNA of the CDR3: TGTGCCAGCAGATACACTCGGAGCTTCACAGATACGCAGTATTTT.

The count of this clone is one. The chain carries TRBV5-1 and TRBJ1-3, with a weak D call TRBD1 (5 bases). The V gene lost 4 bases and the J gene lost 7 bases, with 15 bases spanning the gap. Germline values: CDR1 SGHRS, CDR2 YFSETQ. The length of the CDR3 is 14 residues. The CDR3: CASSPHQGRNTIYF. CDR3 in DNA: TGCGCCAGCAGCCCGCACCAGGGTCGGAACACCATATATTTT.

In DNA form, the CDR3 reads TGTGCCAGCAGCTTAAGGGGAGGGGCAAGCAATCAGCCCCAGCATTTT. Translating it yields CASSLRGGASNQPQHF. V is TRBV5-6 and J is TRBJ1-5; D is possibly TRBD1 (5 bases). V lost 2 bases, J lost 1 base, and 13 bases lay in between. CDR3 size: 16 residues. CDR1 SGHDT and CDR2 YYEEEE come from the germline V gene.

The genes are TRBV19 and TRBJ1-1; 7 bases are shared with TRBD1. The V gene's germline CDR1 is LNHDA and CDR2 SQIVND (reference sequence). Trimming at V came to 2 bases and at J to 11 bases, leaving 5 bases not matched to a gene. The CDR3 contains 12 residues. The CDR3 DNA reads as TGTGCCAGTAGTATAATACAGGGGAGTGCTTTCTTT. This translates into CASSIIQGSAFF.

This clone was detected once. The chain couples TRBV24-1 to TRBJ2-6; D gene ambiguous. The CDR3 totals 11 residues. CDR1 and CDR2 (germline): KGHDR, SFDVKD. V was shortened by 4 bases and J by 12 bases, with 6 bases between the two germline ends. The CDR3 here is CATSETGVLTF. CDR3 coding DNA: TGTGCCACCAGTGAGACTGGCGTCCTGACTTTC.

The chain is built from TRBV19 and TRBJ1-3; tentative D call: TRBD1 (5 bases). V lost 4 bases and J lost 7, with 14 bases in between. This CDR3 is 14 amino acids long. Germline V gene data show CDR1 as LNHDA and CDR2 as SQIVND (reference sequence). The CDR3 coding sequence is TGTGCCAGTAGTAGGAGCAGGGTTCGGAACACCATATATTTT. Translating it yields CASSRSRVRNTIYF.

The chain uses TRBV6-5 and TRBJ1-5; D uncertain. CDR3 length: 13 amino acids. The V and J ends lost 8 bases and 2 bases respectively, with 10 bases between them. CDR1 is MNHEY and CDR2 is SVGAGI in the germline V gene. The CDR3 is CASQREGNQPQHF. The CDR3 DNA reads as TGTGCCAGCCAGCGGGAGGGCAATCAGCCCCAGCATTTT.

This clone has only one observation. The genes are TRBV28 and TRBJ1-6; 7 bases are shared with TRBD1. This CDR3 has 16 residues. The J segment lost 7 bases and the V segment lost 3 bases, leaving 9 bases of the junction unmatched. Germline CDR1 MDHEN, CDR2 SYDVKM. CDR3 DNA sequence: TGTGCCAGCAGTTTCTCGGGGACAGCCCTAAATTCACCCCTCCACTTT. The encoded protein is CASSFSGTALNSPLHF.

The V call is TRBV11-2, the J call TRBJ1-2, with 8 bases identical to TRBD1. The ends lost 6 bases at V and 7 bases at J; junction bases unmatched: 13. Germline values: CDR1 SGHAT, CDR2 FQNNGV. The CDR3 runs to 15 residues. The CDR3: CASSSIRGHNLGYTF. For the CDR3, the DNA is TGTGCCAGCAGTTCAATCAGGGGGCACAATCTTGGCTACACCTTC.

The chain combines TRBV6-6 with TRBJ2-3; 7 bases fit TRBD2. Germline CDR1 MNHNY, CDR2 SVGAGI (reference sequence). This CDR3 is built from 16 residues. V was pared by 7 bases and J by 1 base, with 11 bases of the junction left unmatched. The CDR3 nucleotides are TGTGCCAGCATAGAAATGGGAGGGCAGGGCACAGATACGCAGTATTTT. Its protein product is CASIEMGGQGTDTQYF.